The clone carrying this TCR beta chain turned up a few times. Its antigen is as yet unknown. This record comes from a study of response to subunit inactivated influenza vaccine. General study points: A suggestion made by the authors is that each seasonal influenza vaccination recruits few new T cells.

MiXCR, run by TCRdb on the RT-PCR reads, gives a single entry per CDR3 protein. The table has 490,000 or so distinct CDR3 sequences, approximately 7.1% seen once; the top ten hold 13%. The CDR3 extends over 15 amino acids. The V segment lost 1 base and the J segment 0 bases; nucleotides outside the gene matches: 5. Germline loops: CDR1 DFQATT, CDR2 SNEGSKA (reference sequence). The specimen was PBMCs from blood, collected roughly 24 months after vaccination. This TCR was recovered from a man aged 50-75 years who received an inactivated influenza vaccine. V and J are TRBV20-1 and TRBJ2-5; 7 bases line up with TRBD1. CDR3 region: CSARGTGVYQETQYF. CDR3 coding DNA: TGCAGTGCTAGAGGTACAGGGGTGTACCAAGAGACCCAGTACTTC.